The entry below describes one T cell receptor beta chain. What it recognizes is unknown. Assay: immunoSEQ multiplex PCR; the TCRdb copy retains only in-frame clones and omits some. Among tens of thousands of clones listed, 80% to 90% were seen once. The sample is drawn from a study of OX40 agonist ivuxolimab in advanced cancers. Germline V CDR1 and CDR2: SNHLY, FYNNEI. The CDR3 is made up of 13 amino acids. V lost 8 bases and J 4 bases, leaving 12 bases between the germline ends. Study results and caveats: What antigens the expanded peripheral T cells recognized was never established.

Collection of blood occurred at baseline, at cycle 4 day 1, and at cycle 7 day 1. The receptor's source is an adult with an advanced solid tumor such as melanoma, head and neck, liver or kidney cancer. The rearrangement uses TRBV2 and TRBJ2-4; TRBD2 might be the D (6 bases). The sample consisted of CD4+ or CD8+ T cells sorted from blood, taken in a trial of the OX40 agonist ivuxolimab. In DNA form, the CDR3 reads TGTGCCAGCGACTATGGGGGGAAAAACATTCAGTACTTC. It codes for CASDYGGKNIQYF. The complete variable domain, with remaining parts taken from reference TRBV2 and TRBJ2-4, reads EPEVTQTPSHQVTQMGQEVILRCVPISNHLYFYWYRQILGQKVEFLVSFYNNEISEKSEIFDDQFSVERPDGSNFTLKIRSTKLEDSAMYFCASDYGGKNIQYFGAGTRLSVL.